The sequence of this TCR beta chain was determined in a study of patients and donors after allogeneic stem cell transplantation. Germline V gene data show CDR1 as MDHEN and CDR2 as SYDVKM. V was shortened by 4 bases and J by 8 bases, with 17 bases between the two germline ends. The CDR3 is 15 residues long. One entry per CDR3 protein results from TCRdb running MiXCR on the RT-PCR reads. The sample gives about 15,000 distinct CDR3 sequences, under 35% of which show up once; approximately 40% is in the top ten. The sequence came from a human donor who was either an allogeneic HSCT recipient or a stem cell or donor lymphocyte infusion donor (not recorded which). It is not recorded whose cells these are; they may come from a transplant donor. The source material was blood, either unsorted or a sorted T cell fraction (not recorded which). The chain recombines TRBV28 with TRBJ1-4, with a possible D match to TRBD1 (5 bases). CDR3 in DNA: TGTGCCAGCAGTTCCTGGATCTCCGCAGGGGAAAAACTGTTTTTT. Translated, it gives CASSSWISAGEKLFF.